These T cell receptor beta chains were read from a single sample in a study of CD8+ T cells in alopecia areata. The data were produced by immunoSEQ multiplex PCR, yet TCRdb's version contains in-frame clones alone and is incomplete. The sample records fewer than 150,000 clones, 82% being singletons. Sequencing was performed on CD8+ T cells sorted from blood, taken at week 4, from a patient treated with tofacitinib. The receptor set was obtained from a human donor with alopecia areata. CDR3s include the opening cysteine and the closing phenylalanine or tryptophan. A D gene is named only where the DNA matches it firmly. Part of the rows lack a size; the others show once, few, many or a class for expanded clones.

D,V,size,J,CDR3,DNA
TRBD2,TRBV7-8,NA,TRBJ2-5,CASSLPEQDSGGSETQYF,TGTGCCAGCAGCTTACCCGAACAAGATAGCGGGGGAAGTGAGACCCAGTACTTC
NA,TRBV27,NA,TRBJ2-1,CASTLNAGAQNEQFF,TGTGCCAGCACCCTAAATGCCGGGGCCCAGAATGAGCAGTTCTTC
NA,TRBV4-2,NA,TRBJ2-7,CASSQARTEASYEQYF,TGTGCCAGCAGCCAAGCGAGGACAGAGGCTTCCTACGAGCAGTACTTC
TRBD1,TRBV29-1,NA,TRBJ2-7,CSAQGGTGVEQYF,TGCAGCGCCCAAGGAGGGACAGGGGTCGAGCAGTACTTC
NA,TRBV15,NA,TRBJ2-4,CATSRAARGTQNIQYF,TGTGCCACCAGCAGAGCAGCCAGGGGTACCCAAAACATTCAGTACTTC
NA,TRBV4-3,NA,TRBJ2-2,CASSGANTGELFF,TGCGCCAGCAGTGGAGCGAACACCGGGGAGCTGTTTTTT
NA,TRBV4-1,NA,TRBJ2-3,CASSLGLSTDTQYF,TGCGCCAGCAGCCTCGGACTGAGCACAGATACGCAGTATTTT
NA,TRBV13,NA,TRBJ1-6,CASSRLSSYNSPLHF,TGTGCCAGCAGTCGGCTGAGCTCCTATAATTCACCCCTCCACTTT
TRBD2,TRBV13,NA,TRBJ2-3,CASSPTGEDSGGTDTQYF,TGTGCCAGCAGCCCGACCGGGGAGGATAGCGGGGGTACAGATACGCAGTATTTT
NA,TRBV27,NA,TRBJ1-6,CASSPRAPNSPLHF,TGTGCCAGCAGCCCCAGGGCCCCGAATTCACCCCTCCACTTT
NA,TRBV29-1,NA,TRBJ2-3,CSVVDRGSDTQYF,TGCAGCGTTGTAGATAGAGGTAGCGATACGCAGTATTTT
NA,TRBV7-2,NA,TRBJ2-7,CASSHPGTAYEQYF,TGTGCCAGCAGCCATCCCGGGACGGCCTACGAGCAGTACTTC
NA,TRBV5-5,NA,TRBJ2-1,CASSLFLGGGSYNEQFF,TGTGCCAGCAGCTTGTTTCTCGGAGGGGGCTCCTACAATGAGCAGTTCTTC
NA,TRBV19,NA,TRBJ2-5,CASSPNPYQETQYF,TGTGCCAGTAGTCCCAACCCATACCAAGAGACCCAGTACTTC
NA,TRBV18,NA,TRBJ1-4,CASSPQGGIGEKLFF,TGTGCCAGCTCACCCCAGGGCGGAATTGGTGAAAAACTGTTTTTT
NA,TRBV2,NA,TRBJ1-3,CASSDRAGNTIYF,TGTGCCAGCAGTGACAGGGCTGGAAACACCATATATTTT
TRBD1,TRBV30,NA,TRBJ2-3,CAWSQGAGTDTQYF,TGTGCCTGGAGTCAGGGGGCAGGGACAGATACGCAGTATTTT
NA,TRBV7-9,few,TRBJ2-7,CASSPRVPREWQYF,TGTGCCAGCAGCCCCCGAGTGCCCCGGGAGTGGCAGTACTTC
NA,TRBV2,NA,TRBJ2-3,CASSEEWASVSTDTQYF,TGTGCCAGCAGTGAAGAGTGGGCCTCCGTTAGCACAGATACGCAGTATTTT
NA,TRBV4-3,NA,TRBJ2-5,CASSQRTDTQETQYF,TGCGCCAGCAGCCAAAGGACCGACACCCAAGAGACCCAGTACTTC
NA,TRBV6-6,NA,TRBJ2-7,CASSYSRTYEQYF,TGTGCCAGCAGTTACTCTAGGACCTACGAGCAGTACTTC
TRBD1,TRBV19,NA,TRBJ1-5,CASSRQGGRNQPQHF,TGTGCCAGTTCAAGACAGGGGGGACGGAATCAGCCCCAGCATTTT
TRBD1,TRBV4-3,NA,TRBJ1-6,CASSQARTGGSPLHF,TGCGCCAGCAGCCAAGCTAGGACAGGCGGTTCACCCCTCCACTTT
NA,TRBV7-8,once,TRBJ2-7,CASSPDSSYEQYF,TGTGCCAGCAGCCCGGACAGCTCCTACGAGCAGTACTTC